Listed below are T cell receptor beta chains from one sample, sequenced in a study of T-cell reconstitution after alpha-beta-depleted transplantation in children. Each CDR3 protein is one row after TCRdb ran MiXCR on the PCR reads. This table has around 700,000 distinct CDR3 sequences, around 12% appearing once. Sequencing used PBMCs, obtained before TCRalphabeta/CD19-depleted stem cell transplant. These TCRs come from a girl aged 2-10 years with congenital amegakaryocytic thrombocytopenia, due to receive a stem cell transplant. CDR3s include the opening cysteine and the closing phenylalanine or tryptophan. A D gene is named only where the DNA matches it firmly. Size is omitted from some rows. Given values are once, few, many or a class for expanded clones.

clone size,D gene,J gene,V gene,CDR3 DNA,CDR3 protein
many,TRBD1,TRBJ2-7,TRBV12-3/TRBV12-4,TGTGCCAGCAGTTCTTACAGGGGGGCGTCCTACGAGCAGTACTTC,CASSSYRGASYEQYF
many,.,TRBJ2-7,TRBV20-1,TGCAGTGCTAGTGTGGGCAGGGGCTACGAGCAGTACTTC,CSASVGRGYEQYF
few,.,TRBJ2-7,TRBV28,TGTGCCAGCAGTTTATATTCCCCCCTATCCACTCGCGAGCAGTACTTC,CASSLYSPLSTREQYF
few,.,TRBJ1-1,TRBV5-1,TGCGCCAGCAGCTTGGGTCACTCCCAGGAGTACACTGAAGCTTTCTTT,CASSLGHSQEYTEAFF
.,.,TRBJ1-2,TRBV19,TGTGCCAGTAGTATTAAGCTCCTTTTTGATGGACCCGGCGGTGGCTACACCTTC,CASSIKLLFDGPGGGYTF
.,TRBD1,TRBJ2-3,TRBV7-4,TGTGCCTGCAGCTTTCCGGGGGGACAGGGCGCTCTGGGCACAGATACGCAGTATTTT,CACSFPGGQGALGTDTQYF
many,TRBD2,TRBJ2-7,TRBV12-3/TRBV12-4,TGTGCCAGCAGCTCCAGCGGGGATAGCTCCTACGAGCAGTACTTC,CASSSSGDSSYEQYF
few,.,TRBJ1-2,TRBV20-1,TGCAGTGCCGCTCTGGGCGCTGGCTACACCTTC,CSAALGAGYTF
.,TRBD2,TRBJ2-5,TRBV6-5,TGTGCCGCGGCGGGGGAAGAGACCCAGTACTTC,CAAAGEETQYF
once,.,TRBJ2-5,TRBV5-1,TGCGCCAGCAGCTTGGGTGGCCTCCAGTACTTC,CASSLGGLQYF
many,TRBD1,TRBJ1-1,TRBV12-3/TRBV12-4,TGTGCCAGCAGTTTAATGCGGACAGGGGAAACAGAAGCTTTCTTT,CASSLMRTGETEAFF
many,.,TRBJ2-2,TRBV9,TGTGCCAGCAGCGAGGCCGTGGGATACACCGGGGAGCTGTTTTTT,CASSEAVGYTGELFF
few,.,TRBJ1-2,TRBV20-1,TGCAGTGCCAAAGGGCAGGGGAGCTATGGCTACACCTTC,CSAKGQGSYGYTF
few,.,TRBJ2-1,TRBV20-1,TGCAGTGCTAGAGTGGTAATATACAATGAGCAGTTCTTC,CSARVVIYNEQFF
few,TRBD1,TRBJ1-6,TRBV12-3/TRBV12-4,TGTGCCAGCAGTTTTCAGGGGGCTGATTCACCCCTCCACTTT,CASSFQGADSPLHF
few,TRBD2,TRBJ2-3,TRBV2,TGTGCCAGCAAGCTCCCCGGGACTAGCGGGAGGGCCGTCAAGAAAGATACGCAGTATTTT,CASKLPGTSGRAVKKDTQYF
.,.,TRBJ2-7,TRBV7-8,TGTGCCAGCAGCTTAGGCTCTGCGGACTCTGCCTACGAGCAGTACTTC,CASSLGSADSAYEQYF
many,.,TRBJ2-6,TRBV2,TGTGCCAGCAGTGAGGGAAGCTCTGGGGCCAACGTCCTGACTTTC,CASSEGSSGANVLTF
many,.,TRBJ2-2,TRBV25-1,TGTGCCAGCACCCCTGTGAACACCGGGGAGCTGTTTTTT,CASTPVNTGELFF
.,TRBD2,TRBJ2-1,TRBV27,TGTGCCAGCCAGAAATACCTAGCGGGAGGGCTGAATGAGCAGTTCTTC,CASQKYLAGGLNEQFF
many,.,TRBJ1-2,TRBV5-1,TGCGCCAGCAGCTTGGAACTGGGGCGTCGCTATGGCTACACCTTC,CASSLELGRRYGYTF
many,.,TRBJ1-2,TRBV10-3,TGTGCCGTATCCCCTACAGGGCCAGACGGCTACACCTTC,CAVSPTGPDGYTF
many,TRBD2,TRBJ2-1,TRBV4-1,TGCGCCAGCAGCCAAGCAGGACTAGCGTACAATGAGCAGTTCTTC,CASSQAGLAYNEQFF
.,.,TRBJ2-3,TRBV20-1,TGCAGTGCTAGAGATCCCCGATCGCCCACAGATACGCAGTATTTT,CSARDPRSPTDTQYF
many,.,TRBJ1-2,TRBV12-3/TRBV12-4,TGTGCCAGCAGTTCTGCTTTTCTCTATGGCTACACCTTC,CASSSAFLYGYTF